Following are 20 T cell receptor beta chains from one sample sequenced in a study of brain T cells in children with intractable seizures. Time point reported: blood from clinic visit 5 months post-surgery; TSC patient then seizure free. Measured with immunoSEQ multiplex PCR; TCRdb has only the in-frame clones, and not every one. The sample consists of around 340,000 clones, nearly 95% of them appearing once. The source material was peripheral blood, sampled 4 to 6 months after surgery. These receptors originate from a boy younger than two with tuberous sclerosis and intractable seizures.

Details on this clone: The junction does not match germline at one end; this may be a read error. This chain joins TRBV28 and TRBJ2-7; 7 positions agree with TRBD2. The V gene's germline CDR1 is MDHEN and CDR2 SYDVKM. The CDR3 extends over 12 amino acids. The CDR3 coding sequence is TGTGCCAGCAGTTCCCCGCTAGCGGTATCGCACTTC. Translation gives CASSSPLAVSHF.

Here the CDR3 reads CASTLQGGSYEQYF. DNA of the CDR3: TGTGCCAGCACTTTACAGGGGGGCTCCTACGAGCAGTACTTC. The V call is TRBV6-1, the J call TRBJ2-7; 8 bases match TRBD1. Trimming cost V 7 bases and J 0 bases; bases outside gene matches: 5. Looked up from germline, CDR1 is MNHNS and CDR2 is SASEGT. CDR3 length equals 14 residues.

The rearrangement links TRBV24-1 to TRBJ2-2; 11 bases fit TRBD2. CDR3 length: 15 amino acids. The germline CDR1 and CDR2 sequences are KGHDR and SFDVKD. The J segment lost 6 bases and the V segment lost 5 bases, leaving 4 bases of the junction unmatched. This chain's CDR3 is CATSGTSGRPGELFF. CDR3 coding DNA: TGTGCCACCAGTGGTACTAGCGGGAGACCCGGGGAGCTGTTTTTT.

The table lists this clone with a few counts. Other DNA sequences within the sample encode an identical CDR3. This CDR3 is CASSLGSNQPQHF. CDR3 bases: TGTGCCAGCAGTTTGGGTAGCAATCAGCCCCAGCATTTT. This chain uses TRBV27 with TRBJ1-5; D unresolved. This CDR3 spans 13 amino acids. With 3 bases removed from V and 0 bases from J, the gap between germline ends came to 3 bases. Germline lookup yields CDR1 MNHEY and CDR2 SMNVEV (reference sequence).

The CDR3 loop reads CASSFWDQPQHF. The CDR3 coding sequence is TGTGCCAGCAGCTTTTGGGATCAGCCCCAGCATTTT. The chain employs TRBV7-9 and TRBJ1-5, with D hard to call. This CDR3 has 12 amino acids. The germline V gene has CDR1 SEHNR and CDR2 FQNEAQ (reference sequence). Deletions cut 3 bases from V and 5 bases from J, with 5 bases between.

The CDR3 here is CASSLSGSGINEQFF. The DNA for the CDR3 is TGTGCCAGCAGCTTATCGGGTAGCGGGATCAATGAGCAGTTCTTC. J is TRBJ2-1 and V is TRBV11-1, with TRBD2 matching 8 bases. The length of the CDR3 is 15 residues. The germline V gene has CDR1 SGHAT and CDR2 FQDESV (reference sequence). Unmatched junction bases numbered 6, after V lost 2 bases and J lost 6 bases.

The chain has TRBV6-2 or TRBV6-3 and TRBJ1-2; D gene unclear. Germline-derived CDR1 and CDR2 are MNHEY and SVGEGT. The length of the CDR3 is 14 residues. V lost 5 bases and J lost 0, with 10 bases in between. The CDR3 loop is CASSRPSPNYGYTF. The CDR3 nucleotides read TGTGCCAGCAGTCGCCCCAGCCCTAACTATGGCTACACCTTC.

The J gene is TRBJ1-1, the V gene TRBV13; possible D gene TRBD1, 6 bases. The CDR3 spans 13 residues. Trimming removed 5 bases from V and 6 bases from J, with 13 bases in between. Looked up from germline, CDR1 is PRHDT and CDR2 is FYEKMQ (reference sequence). CDR3 bases: TGTGCCAGCAGCCCGATGGACAGTCCTGAAGCTTTCTTT. The encoded protein is CASSPMDSPEAFF.

Only one count was recorded for this clone. The V call is TRBV7-9, the J call TRBJ2-5; TRBD2 matches at 9 bases. Germline CDR1 and CDR2: SEHNR and FQNEAQ (reference sequence). The length of the CDR3 is 15 residues. V was pared by 5 bases and J by 2 bases, with 6 bases of the junction left unmatched. In nucleotides, the CDR3 is TGTGCCAGCAGCCTGACTAGCGGAACGCAAGAGACCCAGTACTTC. Protein product: CASSLTSGTQETQYF.

This rearrangement joins TRBV29-1 to TRBJ2-7; possibly TRBD2 for D (6 bases). The end of the DNA is better explained by TRBJ2-1, so the J call may be wrong. CDR3 length equals 15 residues. Germline-derived CDR1 and CDR2 are SQVTM and ANQGSEA. The CDR3 DNA reads as TGCAGCGTTAGCTTTTTCGGGAGCTCCTACAATGAGCAGTTCTTC. Translated, it gives CSVSFFGSSYNEQFF.

This chain links TRBV12-3 or TRBV12-4 with TRBJ1-4; D is uncertain. Trimming stripped 3 bases from V and 8 bases from J, with 10 bases between. The CDR3 is made up of 13 amino acids. The CDR3: CASSFSRGEKLFF. As DNA, the CDR3 is TGTGCCAGCAGTTTCAGCCGAGGGGAAAAACTGTTTTTT.

V usage is TRBV5-1 and J usage is TRBJ2-3; 8 bases are shared with TRBD1. Per germline, CDR1 SGHRS and CDR2 YFSETQ. The J segment lost 3 bases and the V segment lost 0 bases, leaving 3 bases of the junction unmatched. CDR3 length equals 15 residues. The CDR3 nucleotides are TGCGCCAGCAGCTTGGGACAGGGGAGTACAGATACGCAGTATTTT. This translates into CASSLGQGSTDTQYF.

The chain uses TRBV4-1 and TRBJ1-2; TRBD1 agrees at 7 bases. Germline values: CDR1 MGHRA, CDR2 YSYEKL. The CDR3 is made up of 15 amino acids. J was trimmed by 8 bases and V by 1 base; bases with no gene match: 10. DNA of the CDR3: TGCGCCAGCAGCCAAGGAGAGGGGGCTCTTTGGGGCTACACCTTC. It is translated as CASSQGEGALWGYTF.

J is TRBJ2-7 and V is TRBV7-9, with 10 positions matching TRBD2. In germline, CDR1 is SEHNR, CDR2 FQNEAQ (reference sequence). Losses at the gene ends were 3 bases for V and 3 bases for J; bases not matched to a gene: 14. CDR3 length: 18 residues. CDR3 residues: CASSFGLAGALDIYEQYF. For the CDR3, the DNA is TGTGCCAGCAGCTTTGGTCTAGCGGGGGCATTGGATATCTACGAGCAGTACTTC.

The chain has TRBV7-9 and TRBJ2-7; D gene uncertain. The CDR3 runs to 13 residues. CDR1 SEHNR and CDR2 FQNEAQ come from the germline V gene (reference sequence). V dropped 5 bases and J dropped 3 bases, with 11 bases sitting between them. In DNA form, the CDR3 reads TGTGCCAGCAGCCCCGGTGGGCTCTACGAGCAGTACTTC. It is translated as CASSPGGLYEQYF.

CDR3 DNA sequence: TGTGCCAGCAGCTCTTCTCAGGGCTCCCATCAGCCCCAGCATTTT. This sequence encodes CASSSSQGSHQPQHF. This chain links TRBV5-5 with TRBJ1-5, with D tentatively TRBD1 (5 bases). This CDR3 comprises 15 residues. V was cut by 3 bases and J by 5 bases, with 15 bases left in between. Looked up from germline, CDR1 is SGHKS and CDR2 is YYEKEE (reference sequence).

This clone was counted only a few times. The chain recombines TRBV27 with TRBJ1-5; the D is unclear. The V and J ends lost 2 bases and 3 bases respectively, with 8 bases between them. The germline V gene has CDR1 MNHEY and CDR2 SMNVEV (reference sequence). The CDR3 is made up of 14 amino acids. CDR3 loop: CASSLGRINQPQHF. CDR3 DNA: TGTGCCAGCAGTTTAGGCAGGATCAATCAGCCCCAGCATTTT.

This sequence joins TRBV7-9 and TRBJ2-3; D remains ambiguous. CDR3 size: 12 residues. V lost 6 bases to trimming and J lost 0 bases, with 4 bases between them. The germline V gene encodes CDR1 SEHNR and CDR2 FQNEAQ (reference sequence). The CDR3 DNA is TGTGCCAGCAGGCCCAGCACAGATACGCAGTATTTT. Encoded protein: CASRPSTDTQYF.

The chain uses TRBV6-5 and TRBJ2-5, with D perhaps TRBD2 (5 bases). CDR1 and CDR2 from the germline V gene are MNHEY and SVGAGI. The length of the CDR3 is 14 residues. The ends were cut back, 2 bases at V and 7 bases at J, with 14 bases in the middle. CDR3 nucleotides: TGTGCCAGCAGTTACGACCGAGGCGCGGGGACCCAGTACTTC. As protein: CASSYDRGAGTQYF.

CDR3 sequence (DNA): TGTGCCAGCAGTCCAGGGGACACTGAAGCTTTCTTT. The encoded protein is CASSPGDTEAFF. The chain joins TRBV12-3 or TRBV12-4 to TRBJ1-1; maybe TRBD1 (6 bases). CDR3 size: 12 residues. V lost 5 bases, J lost 3 bases, and 7 bases lay in between.